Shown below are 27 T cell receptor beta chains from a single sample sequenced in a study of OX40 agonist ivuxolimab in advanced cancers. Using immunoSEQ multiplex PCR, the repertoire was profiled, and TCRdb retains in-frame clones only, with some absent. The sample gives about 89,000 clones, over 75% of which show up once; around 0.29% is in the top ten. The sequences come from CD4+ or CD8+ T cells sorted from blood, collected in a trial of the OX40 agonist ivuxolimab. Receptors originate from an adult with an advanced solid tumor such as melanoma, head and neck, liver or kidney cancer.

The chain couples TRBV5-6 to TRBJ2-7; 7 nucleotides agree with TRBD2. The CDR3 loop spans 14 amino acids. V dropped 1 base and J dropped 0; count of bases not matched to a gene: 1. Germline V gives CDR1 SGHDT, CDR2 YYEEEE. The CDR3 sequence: CASSLPSGSYEQYF. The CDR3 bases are TGTGCCAGCAGCTTGCCTAGCGGCTCCTACGAGCAGTACTTC.

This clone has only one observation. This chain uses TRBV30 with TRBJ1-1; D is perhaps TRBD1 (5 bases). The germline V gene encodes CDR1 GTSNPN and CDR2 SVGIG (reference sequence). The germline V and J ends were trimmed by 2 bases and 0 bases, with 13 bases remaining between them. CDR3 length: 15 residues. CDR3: CAWSKKGFMNTEAFF. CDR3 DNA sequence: TGTGCCTGGAGTAAAAAGGGGTTTATGAACACTGAAGCTTTCTTT.

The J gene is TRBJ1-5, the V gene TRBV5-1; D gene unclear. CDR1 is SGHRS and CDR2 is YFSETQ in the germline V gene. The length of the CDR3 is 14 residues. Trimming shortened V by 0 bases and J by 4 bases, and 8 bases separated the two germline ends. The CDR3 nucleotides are TGCGCCAGCAGCTTGGAAAGTAGGAATCAGCCCCAGCATTTT. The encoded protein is CASSLESRNQPQHF.

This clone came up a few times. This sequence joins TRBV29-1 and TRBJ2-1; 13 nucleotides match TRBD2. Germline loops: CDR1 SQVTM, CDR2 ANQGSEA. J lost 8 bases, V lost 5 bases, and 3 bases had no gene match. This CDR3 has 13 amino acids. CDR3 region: CSVRGTSGDEQFF. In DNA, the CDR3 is TGCAGCGTTCGGGGGACTAGCGGGGATGAGCAGTTCTTC.

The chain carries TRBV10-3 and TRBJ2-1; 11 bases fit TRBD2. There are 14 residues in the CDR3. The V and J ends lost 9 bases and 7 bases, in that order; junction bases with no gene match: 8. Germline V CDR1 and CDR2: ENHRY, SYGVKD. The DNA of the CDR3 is TGTGCCATTACACCTAGCGGGGGGCCTAATGAGCAGTTCTTC. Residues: CAITPSGGPNEQFF.

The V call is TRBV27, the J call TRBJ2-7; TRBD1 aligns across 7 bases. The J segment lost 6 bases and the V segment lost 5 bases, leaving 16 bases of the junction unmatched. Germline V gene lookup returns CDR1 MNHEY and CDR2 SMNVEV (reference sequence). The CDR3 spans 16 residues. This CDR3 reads CASSASPRGTVPEQYF. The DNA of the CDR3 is TGTGCCAGCAGTGCCTCGCCTAGGGGGACAGTCCCCGAGCAGTACTTC.

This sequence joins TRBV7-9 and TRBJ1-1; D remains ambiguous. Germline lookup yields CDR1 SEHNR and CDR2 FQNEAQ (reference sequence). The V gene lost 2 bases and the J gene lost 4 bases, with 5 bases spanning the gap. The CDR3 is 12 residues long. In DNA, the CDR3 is TGTGCCAGCAGCTTATTTAGCACTGAAGCTTTCTTT. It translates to CASSLFSTEAFF.

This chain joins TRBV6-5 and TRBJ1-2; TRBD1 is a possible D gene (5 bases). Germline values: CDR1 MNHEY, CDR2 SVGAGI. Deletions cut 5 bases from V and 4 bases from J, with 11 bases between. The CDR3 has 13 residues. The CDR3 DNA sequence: TGTGCCAGCAGTCGACAGCTTTTCTATGGCTACACCTTC. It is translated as CASSRQLFYGYTF.

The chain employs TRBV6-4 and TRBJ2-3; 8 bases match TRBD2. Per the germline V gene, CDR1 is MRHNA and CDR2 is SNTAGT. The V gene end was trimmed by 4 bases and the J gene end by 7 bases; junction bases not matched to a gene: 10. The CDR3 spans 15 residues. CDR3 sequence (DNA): TGTGCCAGCAGTGCGCTAGCGGGCCCTGGAAATACGCAGTATTTT. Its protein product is CASSALAGPGNTQYF.

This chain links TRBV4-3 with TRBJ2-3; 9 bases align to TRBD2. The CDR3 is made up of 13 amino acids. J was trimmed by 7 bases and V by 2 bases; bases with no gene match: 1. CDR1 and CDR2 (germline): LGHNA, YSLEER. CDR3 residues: CASSQSGGNTQYF. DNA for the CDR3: TGCGCCAGCAGCCAAAGCGGGGGGAATACGCAGTATTTT.

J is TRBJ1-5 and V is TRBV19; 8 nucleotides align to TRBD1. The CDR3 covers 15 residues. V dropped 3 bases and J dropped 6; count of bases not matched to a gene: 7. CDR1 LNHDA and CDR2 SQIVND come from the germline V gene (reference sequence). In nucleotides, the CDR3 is TGTGCCAGTAGTATTTTCCGACAGGGGAGTCAGCCCCAGCATTTT. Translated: CASSIFRQGSQPQHF. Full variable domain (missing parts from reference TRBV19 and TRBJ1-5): DGGITQSPKYLFRKEGQNVTLSCEQNLNHDAMYWYRQDPGQGLRLIYYSQIVNDFQKGDIAEGYSVSREKKESFPLTVTSAQKNPTAFYLCASSIFRQGSQPQHFGDGTRLSIL.

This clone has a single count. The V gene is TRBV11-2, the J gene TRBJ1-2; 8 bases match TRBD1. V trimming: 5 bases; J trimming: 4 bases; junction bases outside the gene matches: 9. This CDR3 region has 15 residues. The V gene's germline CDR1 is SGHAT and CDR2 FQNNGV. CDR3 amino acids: CASSLGQGGSYGYTF. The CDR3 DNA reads TGTGCCAGCAGCCTCGGACAGGGTGGGAGCTATGGCTACACCTTC.

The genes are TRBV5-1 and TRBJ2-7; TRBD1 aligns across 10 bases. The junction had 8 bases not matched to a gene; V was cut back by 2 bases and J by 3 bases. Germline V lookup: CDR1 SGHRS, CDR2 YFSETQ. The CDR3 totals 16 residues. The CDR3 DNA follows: TGCGCCAGCAGCTTACTACCGGGACAGGGGTACTACGAGCAGTACTTC. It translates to CASSLLPGQGYYEQYF.

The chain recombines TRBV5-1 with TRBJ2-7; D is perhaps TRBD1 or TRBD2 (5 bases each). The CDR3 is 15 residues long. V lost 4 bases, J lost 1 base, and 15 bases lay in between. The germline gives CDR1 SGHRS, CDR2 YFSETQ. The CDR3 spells CASSTGTVTSYEQYF. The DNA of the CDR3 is TGCGCCAGCAGCACTGGGACGGTGACTTCCTACGAGCAGTACTTC.

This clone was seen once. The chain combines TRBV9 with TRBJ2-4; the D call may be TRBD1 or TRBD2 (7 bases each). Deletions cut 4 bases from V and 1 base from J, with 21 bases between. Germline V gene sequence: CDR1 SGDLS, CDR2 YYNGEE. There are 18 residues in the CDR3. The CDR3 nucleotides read TGTGCCAGCAGCCCAGGGGGGGCGGGGGCGAGCGCCAAAAACATTCAGTACTTC. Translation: CASSPGGAGASAKNIQYF.

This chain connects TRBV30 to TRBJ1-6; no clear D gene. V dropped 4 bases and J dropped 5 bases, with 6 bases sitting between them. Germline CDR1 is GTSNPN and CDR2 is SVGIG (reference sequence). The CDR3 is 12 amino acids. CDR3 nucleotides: TGTGCCTGGAACCGGGATAATTCACCCCTCCACTTT. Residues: CAWNRDNSPLHF.

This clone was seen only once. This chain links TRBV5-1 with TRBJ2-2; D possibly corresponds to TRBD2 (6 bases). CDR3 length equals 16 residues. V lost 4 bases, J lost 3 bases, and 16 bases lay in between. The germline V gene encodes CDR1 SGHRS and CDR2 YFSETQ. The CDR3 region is CASSAYTSYDTGELFF. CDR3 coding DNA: TGCGCCAGCAGCGCCTATACTAGCTACGACACCGGGGAGCTGTTTTTT.

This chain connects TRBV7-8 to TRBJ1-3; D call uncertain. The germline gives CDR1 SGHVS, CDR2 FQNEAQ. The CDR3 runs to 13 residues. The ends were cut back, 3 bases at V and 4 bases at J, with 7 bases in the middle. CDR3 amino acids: CASSLARGNTIYF. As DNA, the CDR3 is TGTGCCAGCAGCTTGGCCAGGGGAAACACCATATATTTT. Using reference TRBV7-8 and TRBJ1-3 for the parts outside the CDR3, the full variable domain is GAGVSQSPRYKVAKRGQDVALRCDPISGHVSLFWYQQALGQGPEFLTYFQNEAQLDKSGLPSDRFFAERPEGSVSTLKIQRTQQEDSAVYLCASSLARGNTIYFGEGSWLTVV.

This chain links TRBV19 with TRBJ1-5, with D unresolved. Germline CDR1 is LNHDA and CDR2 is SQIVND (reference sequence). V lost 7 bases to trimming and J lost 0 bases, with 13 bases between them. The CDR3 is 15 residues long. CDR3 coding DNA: TGTGCCAGTAAATCCCCATCATCTAGCAATCAGCCCCAGCATTTT. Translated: CASKSPSSSNQPQHF.

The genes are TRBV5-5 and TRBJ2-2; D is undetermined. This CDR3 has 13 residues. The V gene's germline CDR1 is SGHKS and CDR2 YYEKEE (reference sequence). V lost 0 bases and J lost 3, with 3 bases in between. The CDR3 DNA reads TGTGCCAGCAGCTTGGCGGACACCGGGGAGCTGTTTTTT. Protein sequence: CASSLADTGELFF.

The CDR3: CASTPGQGLTEAFF. CDR3 nucleotide sequence: TGTGCCAGCACCCCGGGACAGGGACTCACTGAAGCTTTCTTT. This rearrangement joins TRBV2 to TRBJ1-1, with 9 bases lining up with TRBD1. Per the germline V gene, CDR1 is SNHLY and CDR2 is FYNNEI. V lost 7 bases and J lost 4; bases outside the gene matches: 7. The CDR3 runs to 14 residues.

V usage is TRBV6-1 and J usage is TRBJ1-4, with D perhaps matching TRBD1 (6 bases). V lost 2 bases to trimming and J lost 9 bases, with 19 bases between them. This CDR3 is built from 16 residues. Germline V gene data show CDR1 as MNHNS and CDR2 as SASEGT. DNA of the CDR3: TGTGCCAGCAGTGAATATCTCGGAACAGGGAGTAAAAAACTGTTTTTT. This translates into CASSEYLGTGSKKLFF.

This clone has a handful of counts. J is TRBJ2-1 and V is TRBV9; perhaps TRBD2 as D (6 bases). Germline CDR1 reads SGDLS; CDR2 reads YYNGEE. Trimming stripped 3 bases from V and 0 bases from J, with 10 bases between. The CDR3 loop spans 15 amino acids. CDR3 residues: CASSGGTASYNEQFF. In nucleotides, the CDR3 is TGTGCCAGCAGCGGCGGGACTGCCTCCTACAATGAGCAGTTCTTC.

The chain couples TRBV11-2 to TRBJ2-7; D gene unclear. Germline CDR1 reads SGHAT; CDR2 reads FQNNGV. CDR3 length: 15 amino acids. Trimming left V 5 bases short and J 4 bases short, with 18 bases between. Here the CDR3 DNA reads TGTGCCAGCAGCCATCAGGACGTTAGAGCTTACGAGCAGTACTTC. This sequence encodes CASSHQDVRAYEQYF.

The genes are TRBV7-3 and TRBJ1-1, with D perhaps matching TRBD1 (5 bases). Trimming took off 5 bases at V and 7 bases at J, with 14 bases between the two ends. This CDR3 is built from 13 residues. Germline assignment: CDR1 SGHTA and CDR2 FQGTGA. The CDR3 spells CASSIPGGSEAFF. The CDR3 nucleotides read TGTGCCAGCAGCATTCCGGGGGGGAGTGAAGCTTTCTTT.

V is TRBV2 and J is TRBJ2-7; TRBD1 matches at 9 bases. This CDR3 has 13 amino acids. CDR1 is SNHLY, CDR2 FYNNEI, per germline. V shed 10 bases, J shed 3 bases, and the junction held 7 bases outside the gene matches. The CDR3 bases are TGTGCCAACATGGGACAGGGCGTCTACGAGCAGTACTTC. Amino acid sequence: CANMGQGVYEQYF.

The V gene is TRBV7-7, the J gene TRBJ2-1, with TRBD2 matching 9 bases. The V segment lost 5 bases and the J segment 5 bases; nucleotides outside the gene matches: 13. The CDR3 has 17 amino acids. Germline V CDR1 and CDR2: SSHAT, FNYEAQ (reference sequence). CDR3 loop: CASSLEPIAGANNEQFF. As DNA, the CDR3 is TGTGCCAGCAGCCTCGAACCTATAGCGGGGGCGAACAATGAGCAGTTCTTC. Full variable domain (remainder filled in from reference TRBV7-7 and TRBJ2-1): GAGVSQSPRYKVTKRGQDVTLRCDPISSHATLYWYQQALGQGPEFLTYFNYEAQPDKSGLPSDRFSAERPEGSISTLTIQRTEQRDSAMYRCASSLEPIAGANNEQFFGPGTRLTVL.